Listed below are T cell receptor beta chains from one sample, sequenced in a study of T cell responses to AZD1222 COVID-19 vaccine. Some clones are missing from TCRdb's copy, which holds only in-frame ones; the method was immunoSEQ multiplex PCR. The profile shows tens of thousands of clones, 65% to 90% of them singletons. Material: peripheral blood, obtained on day 0 of AZD1222 vaccination. All receptors come from an adult in good health. CDR3s include the opening cysteine and the closing phenylalanine or tryptophan. The D gene is left open where the match is weak. Expanded clones are given a class, and other clones once, few, many or no size at all.

cdr3_aa cdr3_nt v_call d_call clone_size j_call
CASSQDWRPAEAFF TGCGCCAGCAGCCAAGATTGGCGTCCGGCTGAAGCTTTCTTT TRBV4-1 NA NA TRBJ1-1
CASSVGGRGGRDEQFF TGTGCCAGCAGCGTAGGAGGACGGGGGGGCAGGGATGAGCAGTTCTTC TRBV9 TRBD2 NA TRBJ2-1
CASSPSGQAAYEQYF TGTGCCAGCAGCCCATCGGGACAGGCTGCCTACGAGCAGTACTTC TRBV11-3 TRBD1 NA TRBJ2-7
CASSYGPDSRENEQFF TGTGCCAGCAGCTACGGCCCGGACTCGCGGGAGAATGAGCAGTTCTTC TRBV11-2 TRBD2 once TRBJ2-1
CASSIGQAGDTQYF TGTGCCAGTAGTATAGGACAGGCAGGCGATACGCAGTATTTT TRBV19 NA NA TRBJ2-3
CASSEQGVGRQPQHF TGTGCCAGCAGTGAACAGGGGGTTGGCAGGCAGCCCCAGCATTTT TRBV2 TRBD1 NA TRBJ1-5
CAWVGRETYSYEQYF TGTGCCTGGGTAGGCCGGGAGACCTATTCCTACGAGCAGTACTTC TRBV2 NA NA TRBJ2-7
CASSLVGRQTNTIYF TGTGCCAGCAGCTTAGTGGGGCGGCAGACCAACACCATATATTTT TRBV7-8 NA NA TRBJ1-3
CASSFETSGGKTQYF TGCGCCAGCAGCTTCGAAACTAGCGGGGGAAAGACCCAGTACTTC TRBV5-1 TRBD2 NA TRBJ2-5
CASSLGAGSLGRNEQYF TGTGCCAGCAGCTTGGGAGCAGGGTCCCTCGGGAGAAACGAGCAGTACTTC TRBV5-4 NA once TRBJ2-7
CASSFQGAGSYGYTF TGTGCCAGCAGCTTCCAGGGGGCTGGGTCGTATGGCTACACCTTC TRBV7-9 TRBD1 NA TRBJ1-2
CASSQDRRTYRNEQFF TGTGCCAGCAGCCAAGATCGAAGAACTTACCGGAATGAGCAGTTCTTC TRBV3-1/TRBV3-2 NA NA TRBJ2-1
CASSFSQGPGELFF TGCGCCAGCAGCTTTAGTCAGGGTCCCGGGGAGCTGTTTTTT TRBV5-1 NA NA TRBJ2-2
CASRLNEGRPEKLFF TGTGCCAGCAGACTCAACGAGGGGAGACCAGAAAAACTGTTTTTT TRBV6-5 NA NA TRBJ1-4
CASSDIPSYEQYF TGTGCCAGCAGTGACATTCCGTCCTACGAGCAGTACTTC TRBV28 NA NA TRBJ2-7